Each of the 9 T cell receptor beta chains below was sequenced from the same sample in a study of shared clonotypes between healthy human individuals. Naive CD8 cells were CD45RO-negative, positively selected for CCR7, excluding terminally differentiated effector memory CD45RA+ cells. Generated by immunoSEQ multiplex PCR, the TCRdb table keeps only in-frame clones and is missing some. The sample shows some 800,000 clones, 85% to 95% of them seen only once. Sequencing used naive CD8+ T cells sorted from blood. All receptors come from a man aged 25-40 years in good health.

This CDR3 reads CASSFPRDTLDYEQYF. The CDR3 bases are TGTGCCAGCAGTTTCCCGCGGGACACCCTGGACTACGAGCAGTACTTC. The chain carries TRBV28 and TRBJ2-7; D might be TRBD1 or TRBD2, each matching 6 bases. Trimming left V 3 bases short and J 3 bases short, with 18 bases between. Germline-derived CDR1 and CDR2 are MDHEN and SYDVKM. There are 16 residues in the CDR3. Variable domain in full (rest from reference TRBV28 and TRBJ2-7): DVKVTQSSRYLVKRTGEKVFLECVQDMDHENMFWYRQDPGLGLRLIYFSYDVKMKEKGDIPEGYSVSREKKERFSLILESASTNQTSMYLCASSFPRDTLDYEQYFGPGTRLTVT.

The chain uses TRBV7-8 and TRBJ2-1, with 7 bases identical to TRBD2. This CDR3 comprises 14 residues. Germline CDR1 reads SGHVS; CDR2 reads FQNEAQ. The J segment lost 7 bases and the V segment lost 2 bases, leaving 5 bases of the junction unmatched. CDR3 sequence: CASSLRTRSNEQFF. CDR3 bases: TGTGCCAGCAGCTTAAGGACTAGATCAAATGAGCAGTTCTTC.

A single count supports this clone. The V and J genes are TRBV9 and TRBJ2-2, with 13 bases matching TRBD2. CDR3 length: 16 residues. Per germline, CDR1 SGDLS and CDR2 YYNGEE. The V gene end was trimmed by 1 base and the J gene end by 4 bases; junction bases not matched to a gene: 1. CDR3 protein: CASSVRTSGSTGELFF. The DNA of the CDR3 is TGTGCCAGCAGCGTAAGGACTAGCGGGAGCACCGGGGAGCTGTTTTTT.

The V gene is TRBV10-2, the J gene TRBJ2-7; tentative D call: TRBD1 (7 bases). Germline V CDR1 and CDR2: WSHSY, SAAADI. The CDR3 is made up of 14 amino acids. V dropped 4 bases and J dropped 4 bases, with 14 bases sitting between them. The CDR3 sequence: CASSAAGGGYEQYF. For the CDR3, the DNA is TGCGCCAGCAGTGCGGCAGGGGGAGGATACGAGCAGTACTTC.

V and J are TRBV7-9 and TRBJ2-2; 8 bases agree with TRBD2. V lost 2 bases to trimming and J lost 6 bases; unmatched junction nucleotides: 8. This CDR3 is built from 16 residues. Germline V gene sequence: CDR1 SEHNR, CDR2 FQNEAQ (reference sequence). The CDR3 DNA sequence: TGTGCCAGCAGCTTAACGGGACTAGTTAGACCCGGGGAGCTGTTTTTT. Translating it yields CASSLTGLVRPGELFF.

The rearrangement uses TRBV7-9 and TRBJ2-1, with 9 positions matching TRBD2. The CDR3 covers 19 residues. V lost 4 bases, J lost 2 bases, and 15 bases stayed unmatched. Germline-derived CDR1 and CDR2 are SEHNR and FQNEAQ (reference sequence). For the CDR3, the DNA is TGTGCCAGCAGCTCCCACCCTGACCGGACTAGCGCCGCCTACAATGAGCAGTTCTTC. Its protein is CASSSHPDRTSAAYNEQFF.

V gene TRBV2 combines with J gene TRBJ2-6; D is unclear. The V gene lost 8 bases and the J gene lost 1 base, with 12 bases spanning the gap. Germline V gene data show CDR1 as SNHLY and CDR2 as FYNNEI. This CDR3 spans 15 amino acids. The CDR3 region is CASFLSGSGANVLTF. The CDR3 region has the DNA TGTGCCAGCTTCCTTTCGGGTTCTGGGGCCAACGTCCTGACTTTC.

This clone has at least ten counts. The chain carries TRBV6-4 and TRBJ2-2, with TRBD1 as a possible D gene (6 bases). The germline CDR1 and CDR2 sequences are MRHNA and SNTAGT. This CDR3 has 14 amino acids. The V end lost 0 bases, the J end lost 7 bases, and 9 bases lay between the germline ends. In nucleotides, the CDR3 is TGTGCCAGCAGTGACTCACCAGGGGTCGGGGAGCTGTTTTTT. Encoded protein: CASSDSPGVGELFF.

In this sample, this clone turned up once. V usage is TRBV28 and J usage is TRBJ2-3, with 9 bases identical to TRBD1. The V gene end was trimmed by 6 bases and the J gene end by 5 bases; junction bases not matched to a gene: 6. The CDR3 runs to 14 residues. Germline V lookup: CDR1 MDHEN, CDR2 SYDVKM. The CDR3 nucleotides are TGTGCCAGCAGGGGGACAGGGCCAAGAGATACGCAGTATTTT. Protein: CASRGTGPRDTQYF.